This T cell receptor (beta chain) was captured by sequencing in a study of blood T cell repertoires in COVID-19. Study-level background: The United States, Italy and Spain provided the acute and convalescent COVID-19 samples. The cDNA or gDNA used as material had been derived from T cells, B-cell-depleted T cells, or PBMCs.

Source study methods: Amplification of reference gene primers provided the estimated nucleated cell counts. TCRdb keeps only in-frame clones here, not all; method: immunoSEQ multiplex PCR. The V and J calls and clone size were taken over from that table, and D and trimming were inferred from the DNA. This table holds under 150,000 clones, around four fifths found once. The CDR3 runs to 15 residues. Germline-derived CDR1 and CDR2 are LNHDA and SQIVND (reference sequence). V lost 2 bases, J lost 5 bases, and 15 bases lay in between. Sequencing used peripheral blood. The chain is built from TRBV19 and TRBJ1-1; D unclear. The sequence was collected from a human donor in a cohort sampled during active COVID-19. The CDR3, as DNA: TGTGCCAGTAGTATATATGAAGAGGCTGGAACTGAAGCTTTCTTT. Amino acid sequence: CASSIYEEAGTEAFF.